This T cell receptor beta chain was sequenced during a study of T cell repertoires in cytomegalovirus infection. Turning to this clonotype: Its antigen is unknown.

CDR3 length: 12 residues. Looked up from germline, CDR1 is SGHRS and CDR2 is YFSETQ. The J segment lost 5 bases and the V segment lost 5 bases, leaving 2 bases of the junction unmatched. Study-wide results and limits: Frequencies of public TCR beta families were cumulated, and this identified carriers of CMV plus the relevant HLA.

TCRdb itself ran the reads through MiXCR, one entry per CDR3 protein. The sample has approximately 240,000 distinct CDR3 sequences, about 12% seen once. The sequenced sample consisted of PBMCs. The receptor comes from a human donor in good health (CMV status not recorded). Some clones in this sample may be carry-over from other donors' samples. J is TRBJ2-3 and V is TRBV5-1; 7 bases line up with TRBD1. CDR3 DNA: TGCGCCAGCAGTTCAGGGGGAGATACGCAGTATTTT. Its translation: CASSSGGDTQYF.